This record concerns one T cell receptor (beta chain) sequence. Its specificity is unknown. This specimen comes from a study of blood T cells in healthy people across ages. Study-wide results and limits: Among long-lived donors, naive CD4+ cells were more numerous and diversity higher than in aged donors.

Next came a second PCR, run for about 6 to 12 cycles, which used a sample-barcoded 5' primer along with a J-beta primer mix. Each cDNA molecule, via a template-switch adaptor with 12 random nucleotides, was tagged. TCRdb analysed the 5' RACE reads with MiXCR anew, one entry per CDR3 protein. Here the sample spans hundreds of thousands of distinct CDR3 sequences, roughly 25% being singletons. This CDR3 region has 11 residues. Deletions cut 8 bases from V and 2 bases from J, with 7 bases between. CDR1 is MNHNS and CDR2 is SASEGT in the germline V gene. The same sample was also used in a study of T cells of mothers and their children. That source adds: In this cohort, donors were three healthy Caucasian mothers plus their six children. Approximately 2.7 million TCR beta reads per child versus over 8 million per mother.

Sequencing was carried out using blood. This TCR came from a boy younger than 18 in good health. This rearrangement joins TRBV6-1 to TRBJ2-7; D unclear. Here the CDR3 reads CASRTTYEQYF. The CDR3 DNA reads TGTGCCAGCCGGACGACCTACGAGCAGTACTTC.